This record looks at one TCR beta chain sequence and its context. The data were taken from a study of shared clonotypes between healthy human individuals. Per the germline V gene, CDR1 is SGHVS and CDR2 is FQNEAQ. This CDR3 spans 12 amino acids. V was shortened by 2 bases and J by 4 bases, with 5 bases between the two germline ends. Repertoires were generated with immunoSEQ multiplex PCR, while TCRdb's copy carries only in-frame clones and drops some. Here the sample spans 2 million to 2.5 million clones, approximately 93% being singletons. The chain combines TRBV7-8 with TRBJ1-1; D is ambiguous. Sequencing was carried out using naive CD4+ T cells from PBMCs. Documented subset: CD45RA+ positively selected. This TCR came from a young man in good health. Some clones in this sample may be carry-over from other donors' samples. The CDR3 coding sequence is TGTGCCAGCAGCTTATTGGTCACTGAAGCTTTCTTT. It codes for CASSLLVTEAFF.